These T cell receptor beta chains were read from a single sample in a study of molecular identifiers for immune sequencing clone quantification. TCRdb ran MiXCR on the PCR reads and lists one entry per CDR3 protein. The sample contains about 640,000 distinct CDR3 sequences, just under 20% of which appear only once. Sequencing used naive CD8+ T cells from blood, with Jurkat cell RNA spiked in. The receptors were sampled from a human donor in good health. Some libraries in this study had Jurkat cell RNA spiked in. Both conserved end residues are part of each CDR3. The D gene is left open where the match is weak. For some rows the clone size is stated as once, few or many, or as a class when expanded; others skip it.

D,V,size,J,CDR3,DNA
TRBD2,TRBV7-3,.,TRBJ2-2,CASSFGTTANTGELFF,TGTGCCAGCAGCTTCGGGACTACCGCGAACACCGGGGAGCTGTTTTTT
TRBD2,TRBV7-9,many,TRBJ2-7,CASSIEGGSYEQYF,TGTGCCAGCAGTATAGAGGGAGGGAGCTACGAGCAGTACTTC
.,TRBV7-9,many,TRBJ2-7,CASSSRDYEQYF,TGTGCCAGCAGCTCCCGGGACTACGAGCAGTACTTC
.,TRBV10-3,many,TRBJ2-2,CAISESIGFTGELFF,TGTGCCATCAGTGAGTCGATAGGGTTCACCGGGGAGCTGTTTTTT
.,TRBV2,few,TRBJ2-5,CASSVRQGRETQYF,TGTGCCAGCAGTGTACGCCAGGGGAGGGAGACCCAGTACTTC
TRBD2,TRBV4-1,.,TRBJ2-1,CASSQEGGGRYNEQFF,TGCGCCAGCAGCCAAGAGGGAGGCGGGAGATACAATGAGCAGTTCTTC
TRBD1,TRBV6-2/TRBV6-3,many,TRBJ2-5,CASSPGQGKETQYF,TGTGCCAGCAGCCCCGGACAGGGGAAAGAGACCCAGTACTTC
.,TRBV14,many,TRBJ2-1,CASSVHNEQFF,TGTGCCAGCAGCGTTCACAATGAGCAGTTCTTC
.,TRBV28,many,TRBJ2-7,CASSLRGLISYEQYF,TGTGCCAGCAGTTTACGGGGACTTATAAGCTACGAGCAGTACTTC
.,TRBV19,few,TRBJ2-7,CASTGDGYEQYF,TGTGCCAGTACCGGGGACGGATACGAGCAGTACTTC
.,TRBV2,few,TRBJ1-6,CASSGQPSSYNSPLHF,TGTGCCAGCAGCGGACAGCCAAGCTCCTATAATTCACCCCTCCACTTT
.,TRBV6-2/TRBV6-3,.,TRBJ2-5,CASSAALRETQYF,TGTGCCAGCTCTGCGGCCTTAAGAGAGACCCAGTACTTC
TRBD2,TRBV6-2/TRBV6-3,many,TRBJ2-2,CATWTRNTGELFF,TGTGCCACTTGGACTAGGAACACCGGGGAGCTGTTTTTT
TRBD1,TRBV7-6,many,TRBJ1-6,CASSLTQGNYNSPLHF,TGTGCCAGCAGCCTTACACAGGGGAACTATAATTCACCCCTCCACTTT
.,TRBV2,many,TRBJ1-5,CASSAGVVVPNQPQHF,TGTGCCAGCAGTGCTGGTGTTGTGGTCCCCAATCAGCCCCAGCATTTT
.,TRBV30,many,TRBJ2-7,CAWSAGHFEQYF,TGTGCCTGGAGTGCGGGACATTTCGAGCAGTACTTC
.,TRBV10-3,few,TRBJ2-5,CAISLGGNQETQYF,TGTGCCATCAGCCTAGGGGGGAATCAAGAGACCCAGTACTTC
.,TRBV20-1,many,TRBJ1-2,CSAREKGSYGYTF,TGCAGTGCTAGAGAAAAGGGTTCCTATGGCTACACCTTC
.,TRBV20-1,many,TRBJ2-3,CSARAIETDTQYF,TGCAGTGCTAGGGCAATCGAGACAGATACGCAGTATTTT
.,TRBV25-1,.,TRBJ2-7,CASRGAVNGEQYF,TGTGCCAGCAGGGGGGCAGTTAATGGCGAGCAGTACTTC
.,TRBV5-1,many,TRBJ2-1,CASSFRWGGQEEQFF,TGCGCCAGCAGCTTTAGGTGGGGGGGCCAGGAGGAGCAGTTCTTC
.,TRBV11-3,many,TRBJ2-3,CASSRQGADTQYF,TGTGCCAGCAGCCGCCAGGGTGCAGATACGCAGTATTTT
TRBD2,TRBV4-1,few,TRBJ2-3,CASSADLLAGVDTQYF,TGCGCCAGCAGCGCAGACCTGCTAGCGGGGGTGGATACGCAGTATTTT
.,TRBV14,many,TRBJ2-3,CASSQDLLDTQYF,TGTGCCAGCAGCCAAGATCTGTTGGATACGCAGTATTTT
.,TRBV20-1,many,TRBJ1-4,CSARFLAATNEKLFF,TGCAGTGCTAGATTCCTAGCCGCAACTAATGAAAAACTGTTTTTT
.,TRBV5-1,many,TRBJ2-7,CASSPGDEQYF,TGCGCCAGCAGCCCAGGGGACGAGCAGTACTTC
.,TRBV12-3/TRBV12-4,many,TRBJ1-1,CASSLGFTEAFF,TGTGCCAGCAGTCTCGGGTTCACTGAAGCTTTCTTT
.,TRBV5-6,few,TRBJ2-1,CASSLEVDAVREFF,TGTGCCAGCAGCTTGGAGGTGGACGCAGTACGGGAGTTCTTC
.,TRBV27,many,TRBJ1-3,CASSLSGGSGNTIYF,TGTGCCAGCAGTTTATCAGGGGGCTCTGGAAACACCATATATTTT
.,TRBV7-8,many,TRBJ1-1,CASSLALRRAETEAFF,TGTGCCAGCAGCTTAGCGCTACGCAGGGCAGAGACTGAAGCTTTCTTT
.,TRBV28,many,TRBJ2-3,CASSLSLLASSSSTDTQYF,TGTGCCAGCAGTTTATCGCTGTTGGCTAGCAGCTCTAGCACAGATACGCAGTATTTT
.,TRBV27,few,TRBJ2-1,CASSGTASYNEQFF,TGTGCCAGCAGTGGGACCGCCTCCTACAATGAGCAGTTCTTC
.,TRBV5-6,.,TRBJ2-2,CASSLEIHPGLGAVGELFF,TGTGCCAGCAGCTTGGAAATTCACCCGGGACTGGGGGCGGTCGGGGAGCTGTTTTTT
.,TRBV7-9,many,TRBJ2-2,CASSLGTLMSSGELFF,TGTGCCAGCAGCTTAGGGACTCTCATGAGTTCCGGGGAGCTGTTTTTT
TRBD1,TRBV27,many,TRBJ2-3,CASSYPGQGGTDTQYF,TGTGCCAGCAGTTACCCGGGACAGGGGGGCACAGATACGCAGTATTTT